Presented here are 6 T cell receptor beta chains from one specimen sequenced in a study of control samples from healthy donors and cancer patients. The assay was immunoSEQ multiplex PCR, and TCRdb's table has in-frame clones only and misses some. The repertoire holds 100,000 to 110,000 clones, with 87% as singletons. Sequencing was carried out using blood. These receptors were taken from a woman between 50 and 59 years old in good health.

V usage is TRBV25-1 and J usage is TRBJ2-5; no firm D call. The CDR3 contains 15 residues. The ends were cut back, 2 bases at V and 5 bases at J, with 15 bases in the middle. Germline CDR1 and CDR2: MGHDK and SYGVNS. As DNA, the CDR3 is TGTGCCAGCAGTGAAGGTATTAGCCGAGAGGAGACCCAGTACTTC. This gives the protein CASSEGISREETQYF. Complete variable domain (other parts from reference TRBV25-1 and TRBJ2-5): EADIYQTPRYLVIGTGKKITLECSQTMGHDKMYWYQQDPGMELHLIHYSYGVNSTEKGDLSSESTVSRIRTEHFPLTLESARPSHTSQYLCASSEGISREETQYFGPGTRLLVL.

The V gene is TRBV12-3 or TRBV12-4, the J gene TRBJ1-4; TRBD1 might be the D (6 bases). The CDR3 covers 13 residues. Trimming cost V 5 bases and J 8 bases, with 12 bases left between them. The CDR3 sequence is CASSPGQLEKLFF. The CDR3 DNA reads TGTGCCAGCAGTCCCGGACAGTTAGAAAAACTGTTTTTT.

CDR3 DNA sequence: TGTGCCACCAGTGACCCGAAGATATCTGGGGCCAACGTCCTGACTTTC. This gives the protein CATSDPKISGANVLTF. The rearrangement uses TRBV24-1 and TRBJ2-6; the D is unclear. The ends were cut back, 4 bases at V and 1 base at J, with 10 bases in the middle. This CDR3 spans 16 amino acids. Per the germline V gene, CDR1 is KGHDR and CDR2 is SFDVKD.

The chain combines TRBV10-2 with TRBJ2-3; TRBD2 agrees at 14 bases. The CDR3 spans 15 residues. The trim removed 4 bases at V and 7 bases at J, leaving 4 bases unmatched. The germline V gene encodes CDR1 WSHSY and CDR2 SAAADI. The CDR3 nucleotides read TGCGCCAGCAGTGGGACTAGCGGGAGGCCCAATACGCAGTATTTT. Translation: CASSGTSGRPNTQYF.

This chain joins TRBV1 and TRBJ2-3; TRBD2 was called by the table and not checked on the DNA. TRBV1 is marked as a pseudogene. The CDR3 is made up of 12 amino acids. CDR3 sequence reads: CTSSRRTDTQYF. CDR3 coding DNA: TGCACCAGCAGCCGGAGGACAGATACGCAGTATTTT.

The rearrangement joins TRBV5-1 to TRBJ2-6; D remains ambiguous. This CDR3 spans 16 amino acids. V was trimmed by 7 bases and J by 4 bases, leaving 18 bases between them. Germline loops: CDR1 SGHRS, CDR2 YFSETQ. The DNA of the CDR3 is TGCGCCAGCGCCGGGTCATCCTTCTCGGGGGCCAACGTCCTGACTTTC. As protein: CASAGSSFSGANVLTF.